This T cell receptor beta chain appears in the sequencing data of a study of OX40 agonist ivuxolimab in advanced cancers. Background for the entire study: The costimulatory receptor OX40 (CD134) was targeted by ivuxolimab, a fully human IgG2 agonistic monoclonal antibody. Intravenous ivuxolimab was administered to patients every 2 weeks at six dose levels: 0.01, 0.1, 0.3, 1.5, 3 and 10 mg/kg. Of the 50 to 55 dose-escalation patients, hepatocellular carcinoma was present in around 19, melanoma in some 15, renal cell carcinoma in 9 and head and neck cancer in 9. In the dose-escalation cohort, 82.7% of patients were male, and the mean age was approximately 55 years, with a range of about 23 to 85. Patients were allowed to have had prior anti-PD-1, anti-PD-L1 or anti-CTLA-4 therapy, and around 41% of the dose-escalation patients had previously received checkpoint inhibitors. Partial responses occurred in three dose-escalation patients: two with cutaneous melanoma and one with hepatocellular carcinoma. The purpose of peripheral TCRbeta sequencing was to test whether ivuxolimab changed TCR sequence diversity and led to clonal T-cell expansion. The paper covers the monotherapy dose-escalation part of the phase I ivuxolimab trial, which included N ≈ 50 patients.

The trial excluded patients who had a history of autoimmune disease or who were on systemic immunosuppression. Peripheral blood for TCR sequencing was collected from all dose cohorts at baseline, on cycle 4 day 1, and on cycle 7 day 1. The samples were drawn from a first-in-human, open-label, multicenter phase I dose-escalation trial of ivuxolimab. Adults with locally advanced or metastatic melanoma, renal cell, hepatocellular, or head and neck squamous cell carcinoma were enrolled in the trial. Before TCR sequencing, CD4+ T cells and CD8+ T cells were sorted from peripheral blood as separate populations. A remark on this clone: The specificity of this receptor is unknown. The sample holds no much larger clone one base away, and base qualities are not on file.

From its cysteine to its phenylalanine, the CDR3 spans 13 amino acids. The only DNA kept is the CDR3, 39 bases in frame from the first base. V gives up 5 bases and J gives up 2 bases, and the segment between their germline ends measures 12 bases. The germline V gene encodes CDR1 GTSNPN and CDR2 SVGIG (reference sequence). What the study reported, not specific to this receptor: Clonal expansion of both CD4+ and CD8+ blood T cells was observed from baseline to week 6 at doses 0.1 to 3.0 mg/kg. The antigen specificity of the clonally expanded peripheral T cells was not determined. Low levels of normalized T-cell clonal expansion were also seen in some nonresponding patients. After ivuxolimab, more expanded clones were found on average in CD8+ T cells than in CD4+ T cells. In the 0.1-3.0 mg/kg groups, partial responders were among the patients with the lowest normalized peripheral clonal expansion, particularly in CD8+ T cells.

Genomic DNA was extracted from sorted cells for sequencing of the TCRbeta CDR3 region. TCRbeta CDR3 regions were sequenced using the immunoSEQ Assay. The immuneACCESS repertoire file appears here via TCRdb, limited to in-frame rearrangements. These files lack a portion of the clones; in checked studies, under half of the deficit traces to unresolved V genes, and the cause of the others is not known. The sample data list fewer than 120,000 clones, and about 92% of these were observed just once. 0.27% of the sample belongs to the ten largest clones. The chain is encoded by TRBV30 joined to TRBJ1-1; the D gene identity is not certain. The source is an adult with an advanced solid tumor such as melanoma, head and neck, liver or kidney cancer. Sequences were derived from CD4+ or CD8+ T cells sorted from blood, sampled in a trial of the OX40 agonist ivuxolimab. The CDR3 protein sequence reads: CAWSTDSNTEAFF. The DNA sequence is as follows: TGTGCCTGGTCCACAGACTCTAACACTGAAGCTTTCTTT.